The clone carrying this TCR beta chain was observed many times. One base away lies a much larger clone, so this may be a sequencing read error. This specimen comes from a study of tumor-infiltrating lymphocytes in oesophageal squamous cell carcinoma. Each CDR3 protein is one row after TCRdb ran MiXCR on the PCR reads. In the table there are nearly 20,000 distinct CDR3 sequences, more than 35% of which are singletons. Germline lookup yields CDR1 SGHTA and CDR2 FQGTGA. V gave up 5 bases and J gave up 11 bases; unmatched junction bases: 13. This CDR3 is built from 15 residues. The rearrangement links TRBV7-3 to TRBJ2-5, with 11 bases aligning to TRBD2. This TCR was sampled from a male donor with esophageal squamous cell carcinoma. Material: esophageal tumor tissue. CDR3 in amino acids: CASSVLAGGNNEQYF. The CDR3 DNA follows: TGTGCCAGCAGCGTTCTAGCGGGGGGCAACAATGAGCAGTACTTC.